This entry lists 26 T cell receptor beta chains sequenced from one sample in a study of vaccination effects on CD4 cells after COVID-19. Repertoires were generated with immunoSEQ multiplex PCR, while TCRdb's copy carries only in-frame clones and drops some. The table has about 45,000 clones, more than 65% seen once. Culture proceeded for nine to eleven days, and CD4+ T cells were then isolated. Everyone in the study got two shots of either the BNT162b2 or mRNA-1273 vaccine. These receptors are not linked to any known antigen. The starting material was CD4+ T cells from PBMCs cultured without peptide, obtained after COVID-19 vaccination. The receptors come from a human donor who received a COVID-19 vaccine.

This clone has a handful of counts. The chain couples TRBV7-2 to TRBJ2-7, with D maybe TRBD2 (5 bases). Germline values: CDR1 SGHTA, CDR2 FQGNSA. Trimming stripped 7 bases from V and 3 bases from J, with 13 bases between. The CDR3 sequence is 13 residues long. CDR3 residues: CASKQRNGYEQYF. The CDR3 DNA sequence: TGTGCCAGCAAACAGCGGAACGGCTACGAGCAGTACTTC.

V is TRBV5-1 and J is TRBJ2-5, with a weak D call TRBD2 (6 bases). This CDR3 is built from 16 residues. V was clipped by 4 bases and J by 4 bases, with 20 bases between them. The germline V gene encodes CDR1 SGHRS and CDR2 YFSETQ. The CDR3 DNA sequence: TGCGCCAGCAGCGACTTAGGTCTAGCGAACCGAGAGACCCAGTACTTC. It encodes CASSDLGLANRETQYF. Drawing the rest from reference TRBV5-1 and TRBJ2-5, the complete variable domain is KAGVTQTPRYLIKTRGQQVTLSCSPISGHRSVSWYQQTPGQGLQFLFEYFSETQRNKGNFPGRFSGRQFSNSRSEMNVSTLELGDSALYLCASSDLGLANRETQYFGPGTRLLVL.

The V and J genes are TRBV18 and TRBJ1-5; D is uncertain. Germline CDR1 is KGHSH and CDR2 is LQKENI. The CDR3 consists of 13 residues. V was trimmed by 6 bases and J by 5 bases, leaving 11 bases between them. Written as DNA, the CDR3 is TGTGCCAGCTCCGGCGGTCAGGATCAGCCCCAGCATTTT. Protein product: CASSGGQDQPQHF.

J is TRBJ1-5 and V is TRBV6-5; D remains ambiguous. The CDR3 contains 16 residues. Germline V gene sequence: CDR1 MNHEY, CDR2 SVGAGI. V lost 4 bases and J lost 4, with 17 bases in between. The CDR3 DNA is TGTGCCAGCAGTTCGGCTCATAGAAATGGTAATCAGCCCCAGCATTTT. Residues: CASSSAHRNGNQPQHF.

The count of this clone is one. The J gene is TRBJ1-4, the V gene TRBV19; possibly TRBD1 for D (6 bases). V was shortened by 5 bases and J by 8 bases, with 15 bases between the two germline ends. CDR3 length: 14 residues. CDR1 and CDR2 from the germline V gene are LNHDA and SQIVND (reference sequence). The CDR3 bases are TGTGCCAGTAGTCTCGGCAGGGGTTACGAAAAACTGTTTTTT. Residues: CASSLGRGYEKLFF.

The rearrangement links TRBV2 to TRBJ2-2, with D unresolved. The CDR3 sequence is 14 residues long. Trimming pared 6 bases from V and 1 base from J, leaving 9 bases between. The V gene's germline CDR1 is SNHLY and CDR2 FYNNEI. CDR3 amino acids: CASRPRQNTGELFF. The CDR3 DNA reads as TGTGCCAGCAGGCCGCGACAGAACACCGGGGAGCTGTTTTTT.

This chain uses TRBV18 with TRBJ2-3, with 12 bases lining up with TRBD2. After removal of 6 bases from V and 4 bases from J, the junction contained 8 bases not matched to a gene. CDR1 is KGHSH, CDR2 LQKENI, per germline. The CDR3 covers 16 residues. In nucleotides, the CDR3 is TGTGCCAGCTCTCTTATGACTAGCGGGAGCGCAGATACGCAGTATTTT. Translating gives CASSLMTSGSADTQYF.

The table lists this clone with a few counts. The chain combines TRBV3-1 (or the pseudogene TRBV3-2) with TRBJ1-1; weak D call: TRBD1 (5 bases). Trimming pared 3 bases from V and 1 base from J, leaving 9 bases between. The CDR3 spans 14 residues. Per the germline V gene, CDR1 is LGHDT and CDR2 is YNNKEL (reference sequence). In DNA form, the CDR3 reads TGTGCCAGCAGCCAGGGGACGGCGAACACTGAAGCTTTCTTT. This translates into CASSQGTANTEAFF.

The chain links TRBV6-6 to TRBJ1-1, with D perhaps TRBD1 (6 bases). The CDR3 runs 16 residues. Looked up from germline, CDR1 is MNHNY and CDR2 is SVGAGI (reference sequence). V shed 7 bases and J shed 2 bases, with 20 bases lying between them. CDR3 amino acids: CASTLYIRGANTEAFF. Here the CDR3 DNA reads TGTGCCAGCACCCTCTACATTCGGGGGGCAAACACTGAAGCTTTCTTT.

The CDR3 loop reads CASSSFTSARGYGYTF. In nucleotides, the CDR3 is TGTGCCAGCAGCTCCTTTACCTCGGCCCGAGGGTATGGCTACACCTTC. V is TRBV7-9 and J is TRBJ1-2; D gene ambiguous. The CDR3 is made up of 16 amino acids. Germline lookup yields CDR1 SEHNR and CDR2 FQNEAQ (reference sequence). Trimming shortened V by 4 bases and J by 5 bases, and 20 bases separated the two germline ends.

The chain has TRBV7-8 and TRBJ2-4; D ambiguous. CDR1 is SGHVS and CDR2 is FQNEAQ in the germline V gene. This CDR3 comprises 14 residues. The V end lost 3 bases, the J end lost 8 bases, and 14 bases lay between the germline ends. The CDR3 spells CASSFSWSSDIQYF. The DNA of the CDR3 is TGTGCCAGCAGCTTTTCGTGGTCTTCGGACATTCAGTACTTC.

This sequence joins TRBV12-3 or TRBV12-4 and TRBJ1-5; 7 bases map to TRBD1. CDR3 length: 13 amino acids. With V trimmed by 6 bases and J by 7 bases, 6 bases remained unmatched. Written as DNA, the CDR3 is TGTGCCAGCAGAGAAACAGGGGAACAGCCCCAGCATTTT. Translated: CASRETGEQPQHF.

The CDR3, as DNA: TGTGCCAGCAGGATACTCTACGGAGAAGCTTTCTTT. Protein sequence: CASRILYGEAFF. The rearrangement links TRBV27 to TRBJ1-1; no clear D gene. Germline assignment: CDR1 MNHEY and CDR2 SMNVEV (reference sequence). V was clipped by 6 bases and J by 8 bases, with 13 bases between them. The CDR3 is made up of 12 amino acids.

This clone came up once. The chain uses TRBV3-1 (or the pseudogene TRBV3-2) and TRBJ2-3; D may correspond to TRBD1 or TRBD2 (5 bases each). Trimming left V 0 bases short and J 3 bases short, with 16 bases between. The CDR3 sequence is 17 residues long. Germline V gene sequence: CDR1 LGHDT, CDR2 YNNKEL (reference sequence). CDR3 in DNA: TGTGCCAGCAGCCAAGATTTTGGAGTCGAGGGGACAGATACGCAGTATTTT. Translation gives CASSQDFGVEGTDTQYF.

V is TRBV6-2 or TRBV6-3 and J is TRBJ2-5; TRBD2 aligns across 9 bases. V was clipped by 1 base and J by 0 bases; unmatched bases: 15. The germline CDR1 and CDR2 sequences are MNHEY and SVGEGT. The CDR3 spans 20 residues. The CDR3 region is CASSYFIAGELQANQETQYF. For the CDR3, the DNA is TGTGCCAGCAGTTACTTCATAGCGGGGGAACTGCAAGCAAACCAAGAGACCCAGTACTTC.

The chain couples TRBV9 to TRBJ2-5, with a tentative D call TRBD1 (5 bases). V lost 0 bases, J lost 6 bases, and 15 bases lay in between. The CDR3 is made up of 15 amino acids. Germline loops: CDR1 SGDLS, CDR2 YYNGEE. The DNA of the CDR3 is TGTGCCAGCAGCGTAGGTCCCGGCAGGGAACAGACCCAGTACTTC. Residues: CASSVGPGREQTQYF.

This clone was detected only once. V and J are TRBV19 and TRBJ1-6, with 12 bases fitting TRBD1. Looked up from germline, CDR1 is LNHDA and CDR2 is SQIVND (reference sequence). V lost 5 bases, J lost 7 bases, and 6 bases stayed unmatched. The CDR3 covers 16 residues. Here the CDR3 reads CASSPSGQGANSPLHF. The DNA for the CDR3 is TGTGCCAGTAGTCCCTCGGGACAGGGGGCAAATTCACCCCTCCACTTT.

The chain uses TRBV10-1 and TRBJ1-2, with 8 bases identical to TRBD1. The CDR3 runs to 13 residues. Germline CDR1 and CDR2: WNHNN and SYGVQD (reference sequence). J was trimmed by 4 bases and V by 6 bases; bases with no gene match: 4. CDR3 nucleotide sequence: TGCGCCAGCAGCCTAGACAGGGGCTATGGCTACACCTTC. Residues: CASSLDRGYGYTF.

In its sample, this clone was seen once. The V gene is TRBV5-1, the J gene TRBJ1-4, with 9 bases aligning to TRBD1. Germline V gene data show CDR1 as SGHRS and CDR2 as YFSETQ. This CDR3 region has 15 residues. Trimming cost V 0 bases and J 8 bases; bases outside gene matches: 5. CDR3 loop: CASSLGDRVEEKLFF. The CDR3 bases are TGCGCCAGCAGCTTGGGGGACAGGGTGGAGGAAAAACTGTTTTTT.

This rearrangement joins TRBV5-1 to TRBJ2-3; tentatively, D is TRBD1 (6 bases). Trimming pared 0 bases from V and 4 bases from J, leaving 12 bases between. The CDR3 runs 15 residues. The germline V gene has CDR1 SGHRS and CDR2 YFSETQ. The CDR3, as DNA: TGCGCCAGCAGCTTGGCAACAGGGAATGCAGATACGCAGTATTTT. Translation gives CASSLATGNADTQYF.

V and J are TRBV11-3 and TRBJ1-1, with a tentative D call TRBD1 (6 bases). This CDR3 is 14 amino acids long. Germline assignment: CDR1 SGHNT and CDR2 YENEEA. Trimming took off 3 bases at V and 1 base at J, with 9 bases between the two ends. In DNA form, the CDR3 reads TGTGCCAGCAGCTTTACAGGGCAGAACACTGAAGCTTTCTTT. This translates into CASSFTGQNTEAFF.

V is TRBV6-5 and J is TRBJ1-5; 7 bases are a match to TRBD1. CDR1 MNHEY and CDR2 SVGAGI come from the germline V gene. V lost 5 bases, J lost 7 bases, and 5 bases stayed unmatched. This CDR3 is built from 13 residues. CDR3 nucleotides: TGTGCCAGCAGTATTACAGGGGCCCAGCCCCAGCATTTT. The encoded protein is CASSITGAQPQHF.

The rearrangement joins TRBV18 to TRBJ1-6; no clear D gene. Trimming stripped 3 bases from V and 5 bases from J, with 8 bases between. Germline V gene sequence: CDR1 KGHSH, CDR2 LQKENI. CDR3 size: 14 residues. CDR3 protein: CASSPSGDNSPLHF. For the CDR3, the DNA is TGTGCCAGCTCACCTTCCGGGGATAATTCACCCCTCCACTTT.

This chain uses TRBV10-2 with TRBJ1-6, with D tentatively TRBD1 (5 bases). The CDR3 runs 12 residues. The V end lost 6 bases, the J end lost 5 bases, and 5 bases lay between the germline ends. CDR1 WSHSY and CDR2 SAAADI come from the germline V gene. The CDR3 coding sequence is TGCGCCAGCAGGGGGGATAATTCACCCCTCCACTTT. Translating it yields CASRGDNSPLHF.

The rearrangement links TRBV25-1 to TRBJ2-7, with 8 bases that match TRBD1. This CDR3 contains 15 residues. V lost 0 bases, J lost 2 bases, and 3 bases stayed unmatched. CDR1 and CDR2 (germline): MGHDK, SYGVNS. CDR3 loop: CASSEYKGQAYEQYF. In nucleotides, the CDR3 is TGTGCCAGCAGTGAATATAAGGGACAGGCCTACGAGCAGTACTTC.

This chain joins TRBV27 and TRBJ1-6; no clear D gene. V was pared by 7 bases and J by 7 bases, with 11 bases between. Germline assignment: CDR1 MNHEY and CDR2 SMNVEV (reference sequence). The CDR3 is made up of 13 amino acids. DNA for the CDR3: TGTGCCAGCACCCGTCACAGCAATTCACCCCTCCACTTT. Translating gives CASTRHSNSPLHF.